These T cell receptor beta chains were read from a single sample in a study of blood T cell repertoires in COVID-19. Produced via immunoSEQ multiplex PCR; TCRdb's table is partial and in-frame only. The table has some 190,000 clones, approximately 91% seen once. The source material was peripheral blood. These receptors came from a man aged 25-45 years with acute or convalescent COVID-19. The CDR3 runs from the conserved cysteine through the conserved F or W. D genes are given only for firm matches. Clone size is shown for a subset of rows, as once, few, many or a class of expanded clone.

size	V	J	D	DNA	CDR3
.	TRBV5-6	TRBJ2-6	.	TGTGCCAGCAGCTTTATCGGAGGCCCAGTCGGTGGGGCCAACGTCCTGACTTTC	CASSFIGGPVGGANVLTF
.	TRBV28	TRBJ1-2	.	TGTGCCAGCAGTCCAACCGGGACACAGTATGGCTACACCTTC	CASSPTGTQYGYTF
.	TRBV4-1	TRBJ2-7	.	TGCGCCAGCAGCCAATTTGATCGCGTCGTCGCCTCCGAGCAGTACTTC	CASSQFDRVVASEQYF
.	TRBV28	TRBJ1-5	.	TGTGCCAGCACCGCGGGGGCCCCTAATCAGCCCCAGCATTTT	CASTAGAPNQPQHF
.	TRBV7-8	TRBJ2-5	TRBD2	TGTGCCAGCAGCAGACTAGCGGGAGGGAGGGAGACCCAGTACTTC	CASSRLAGGRETQYF
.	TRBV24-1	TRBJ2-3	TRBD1	TGTGCCACCAGTGATCCGACAGGGGTGGCTACGCAGTATTTT	CATSDPTGVATQYF
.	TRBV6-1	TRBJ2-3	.	TGTGCCAGCAGTGAAGCGGTGGCAGGGACAGATACGCAGTATTTT	CASSEAVAGTDTQYF
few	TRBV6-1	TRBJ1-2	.	TGTGCCAGCAGTGGGGCCTTTTTGGCCAGGGGCGGAGAGGGCTACACCTTC	CASSGAFLARGGEGYTF
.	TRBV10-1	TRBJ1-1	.	TGCGCCATCCAACCACAAAGAGGCCCGACTGAAGCTTTCTTT	CAIQPQRGPTEAFF
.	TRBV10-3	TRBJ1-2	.	TGTGCCATCAGTGATGGGGCCCACTATGGCTACACCTTC	CAISDGAHYGYTF
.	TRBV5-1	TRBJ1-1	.	TGCGCCAGCAGCTTGAGGACTTCCATGAACACTGAAGCTTTCTTT	CASSLRTSMNTEAFF
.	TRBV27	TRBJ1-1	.	TGTGCCAGCAGTTTATATAATACTTACAGGGTAAGGAATACTGAAGCTTTCTTT	CASSLYNTYRVRNTEAFF
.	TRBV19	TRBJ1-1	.	TGTGCCAGTAGTAAGAGGGCGAACACTGAAGCTTTCTTT	CASSKRANTEAFF
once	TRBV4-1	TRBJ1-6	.	TGCGCCAGCGCGTGGGGCCGGAATTCACCCCTCCACTTT	CASAWGRNSPLHF
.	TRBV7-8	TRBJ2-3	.	TGTGCCAGCAGCTTATTTGGGGACACCACAGATACGCAGTATTTT	CASSLFGDTTDTQYF
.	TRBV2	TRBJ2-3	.	TGTGCCAGCAGTGAATCGGGGACAGATACGCAGTATTTT	CASSESGTDTQYF
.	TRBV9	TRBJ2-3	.	TGTGCCAGCAGCGTATCTGAGGATACGCAGTATTTT	CASSVSEDTQYF
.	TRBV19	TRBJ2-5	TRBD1	TGTGCCAGTAGCCCGCAAGACAGGGAAATAGAGACCCAGTACTTC	CASSPQDREIETQYF
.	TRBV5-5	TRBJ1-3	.	TGTGCCAGCAGCTTGGCCCAGGGCCTCTCTGGAAACACCATATATTTT	CASSLAQGLSGNTIYF
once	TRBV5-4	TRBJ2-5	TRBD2	TGTGCCAGCAGCCCTGGACTAGCGTTGGAGACCCAGTACTTC	CASSPGLALETQYF
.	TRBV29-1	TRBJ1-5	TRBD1	TGCAGCGTTCCACAGGGGGCTGCAGATCAGCCCCAGCATTTT	CSVPQGAADQPQHF
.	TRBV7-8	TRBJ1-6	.	TGTGCCAGCAGCTTAGGGACAGAGTCCGCACCCCTCCACTTT	CASSLGTESAPLHF
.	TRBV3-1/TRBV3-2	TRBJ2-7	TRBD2	TGTGCCAGCAGCCTGGGACTAGCGGGAGGGGGATACGAGCAGTACTTC	CASSLGLAGGGYEQYF
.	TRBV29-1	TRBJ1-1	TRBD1	TGCAGCGTCTACGGGACAGGGGGGACTGAAGCTTTCTTT	CSVYGTGGTEAFF
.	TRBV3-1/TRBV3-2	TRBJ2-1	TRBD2	TGTGCCAGCAGCCAAGAGTCGGGACTAGCGGCAGTCAATGAGCAGTTCTTC	CASSQESGLAAVNEQFF
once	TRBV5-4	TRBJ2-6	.	TGTGCCAGCAGCTTCGCAGGGCTCTCTGGGGCCAACGTCCTGACTTTC	CASSFAGLSGANVLTF
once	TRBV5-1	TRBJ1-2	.	TGCGCCAGCAGCCCCCTCGAGGGGGTAAACTATGGCTACACCTTC	CASSPLEGVNYGYTF
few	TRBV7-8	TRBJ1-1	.	TGTGCCAGCAGCTTAGATTCGAGGGGGAAGAACACTGAAGCTTTCTTT	CASSLDSRGKNTEAFF
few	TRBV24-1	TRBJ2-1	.	TGTGCCACCAGTGATTTTCGGGTAAATGAGCAGTTCTTC	CATSDFRVNEQFF
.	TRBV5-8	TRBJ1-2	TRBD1	TGTGCCAGCAGCTTGGGACAGGGTTTAAACTATGGCTACACCTTC	CASSLGQGLNYGYTF
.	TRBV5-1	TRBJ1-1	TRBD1	TGCGCCAGCAGTCTGACAGGGATCCGGACTGAAGCTTTCTTT	CASSLTGIRTEAFF
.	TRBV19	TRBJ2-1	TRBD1	TGTGCCAGTAGTTTACAGGGGTCCTACAATGAGCAGTTCTTC	CASSLQGSYNEQFF
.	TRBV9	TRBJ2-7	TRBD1	TGTGCCAGCAGCACCTCGGGACAGGTGATCAACGAGCAGTACTTC	CASSTSGQVINEQYF
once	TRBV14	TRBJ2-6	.	TGTGCCAGCAGCCAAGCTGGCCGCTCTGGGGCCAACGTCCTGACTTTC	CASSQAGRSGANVLTF
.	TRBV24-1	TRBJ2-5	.	TGTGCCACCAGTGACCCCGGGAGTTCCGATGAGACCCAGTACTTC	CATSDPGSSDETQYF
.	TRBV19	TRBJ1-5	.	TGTGCCAGTAGTATAGACCCTTTCAGTCAGCCCCAGCATTTT	CASSIDPFSQPQHF
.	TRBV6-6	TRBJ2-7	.	TGTGCCAGCAGTCCCACGGGATCCTACGAGCAGTACTTC	CASSPTGSYEQYF
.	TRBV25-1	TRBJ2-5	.	TGTGCCAGCAGTGACAGGGTAGTGGAGACCCAGTACTTC	CASSDRVVETQYF
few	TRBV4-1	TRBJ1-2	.	TGCGCCAGCAGCCAAGATGTTTCAGTTCAGGGATTTGGCTACACCTTC	CASSQDVSVQGFGYTF
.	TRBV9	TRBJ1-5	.	TGTGCCAGCAGCCCCACAGAGGGGGACAATCAGCCCCAGCATTTT	CASSPTEGDNQPQHF
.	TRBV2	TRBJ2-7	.	TGTGCCAGCAGGGAACAGGGTTACGAGCAGTACTTC	CASREQGYEQYF